Here is one T cell receptor (beta chain) with its context. This clonotype has just a few counts. What antigen it recognizes has not been identified. No quality values exist for individual bases; no much larger clone is one base distant. Graves' hyperthyroidism was defined as stable when no progression to ophthalmopathy occurred over 18 months of follow-up. Hyperthyroidism patients were newly diagnosed, had a disease duration of under 2 months, and were aged 18 to 65 years. Exclusion was applied to patients with uncontrolled infections, other autoimmune diseases, pregnancy or lactation. Clinical symptoms, serum thyroxine and TRAb, thyroid ultrasound, and orbital computed tomography formed the basis for the diagnoses. PBMCs were separated from roughly 9.3 ml of fresh peripheral blood using Ficoll-Paque density gradient centrifugation. Trizol reagent was used to extract total RNA, and RNA quality was then checked on an Agilent 2100 Bioanalyzer.

The CDR3 numbers 14 residues from cysteine through phenylalanine. Only the CDR3 portion is preserved as DNA: 42 bases, with reading frame beginning at the first base. The V end loses 5 bases and the J end loses 6 bases, and a stretch of 17 bases separates them. CDR1 and CDR2, looked up from the germline V gene, are SGHVS and FQNEAQ. The sample is drawn from a study of T cells in Graves' hyperthyroidism and ophthalmopathy (dated by TCRdb to about 2019). In terms of the full investigation: Peripheral blood was collected at initial diagnosis, before any treatment. A discovery cohort of about 100 patients, about 43 with Graves' ophthalmopathy and fewer than 65 with stable Graves' hyperthyroidism, was used to find distinguishing TCR V-J signatures. Whether ophthalmopathy could be predicted prospectively was tested in an independent validation cohort made up of roughly 19 hyperthyroidism patients plus 17 patients who later progressed to ophthalmopathy. The 100 discovery patients were divided at random into training and test sets in a 7:3 ratio. The study also compared thyroid tissue and blood T-cell repertoires from a handful of Graves' hyperthyroidism patients. Following sampling, methimazole starting at 30 mg daily was given to hyperthyroidism patients, and high-dose intravenous methylprednisolone was given to ophthalmopathy patients. According to the paper, TCR Vbeta CDR3 sequencing was carried out on about 140 peripheral blood samples, which came from over 40 ophthalmopathy, about 75 hyperthyroidism and approximately 17 progressor patients.

Overall study results and their limits: Ophthalmopathy was separated from stable hyperthyroidism by a 13 V-J signature model, with roughly 88% sensitivity and about 81% specificity obtained in cross-validation and 80%/75% obtained in testing. No statistical method was used to set the sample size in advance, and investigators knew the group allocation. Most expanded thyroid clonotypes (frequency above 0.001) were also found in blood, which suggests that blood repertoires may mirror thyroid immune responses. During validation, the model predicted progression to ophthalmopathy a median of about 5.9 months ahead of onset, with almost 71% sensitivity and 72.22% specificity.

TCR beta CDR3 regions were amplified from RNA transcripts. For the first round of RT-PCR on the TCR CDR3, the HTBI primer set was used together with the Qiagen OneStep RT-PCR kit. Libraries were constructed in a second round of multiplex PCR, after which size selection and purification were carried out. Libraries were sequenced paired-end with 100 bp reads on an Illumina HiSeq2000. Concerning the study's data processing: SOAPnuke was used to process the raw data, with reads discarded if the reads contained adapters or uncalled bases, had a mean Phred below 15, or lacked an exact constant-primer or identifier match. COPE v1.2.5 was used to merge the high-quality paired reads, and each unique nucleotide sequence was defined as a clonotype. Clonotypes were aligned to IMGT TRBV, TRBD and TRBJ reference segments using MiTCR v1.1. Only V-J combinations with frequency above 0.0001, covering 99% to 99.2% of repertoires, were analysed. The TCS score was defined as F50 (clonal expansion) divided by E x V (chaos), with BLOSUM62-based TCRdist calculated between CDR3 peptides within each V-J. Welch's t-statistics and random forest reduced several hundred V-J features to about 12, which were used in a naive Bayes classifier (R e1071). TCRdb reran the public reads through fastp at Q25 and MiXCR, keeping productive beta chains. Entries that share a CDR3 protein sequence are merged under the most common genes and DNA. In this record, the V and J calls reflect TCRdb's handling and not the investigators' own analysis. This sample comprises about 420,000 distinct CDR3 sequences, around 14% of them detected only once. The ten largest clones take up roughly 7.4% of the sample.

Sequencing was done on a sample of blood. This sequence was found in a young woman with Graves' hyperthyroidism. The rearranged segments are TRBV7-8 and TRBJ2-7, and the D gene may be TRBD2, 5 bases matching. The CDR3 in this case is CASSRSRVAGEQYF. The DNA sequence is TGTGCCAGCAGCCGAAGTAGGGTGGCGGGCGAGCAGTACTTC.